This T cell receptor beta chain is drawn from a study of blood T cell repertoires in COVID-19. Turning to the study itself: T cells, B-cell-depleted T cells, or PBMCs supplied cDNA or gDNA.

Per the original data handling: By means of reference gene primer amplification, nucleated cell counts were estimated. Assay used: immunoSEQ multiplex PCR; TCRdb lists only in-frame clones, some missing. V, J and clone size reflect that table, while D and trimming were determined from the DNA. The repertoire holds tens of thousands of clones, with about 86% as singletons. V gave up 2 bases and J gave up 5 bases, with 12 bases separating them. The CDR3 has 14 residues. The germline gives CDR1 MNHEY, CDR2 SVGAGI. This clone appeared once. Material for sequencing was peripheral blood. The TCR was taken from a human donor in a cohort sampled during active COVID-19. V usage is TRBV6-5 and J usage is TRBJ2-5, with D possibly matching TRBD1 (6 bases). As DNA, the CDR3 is TGTGCCAGCAGTTACGCCGGGACAAAGGAGACCCAGTACTTC. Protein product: CASSYAGTKETQYF.